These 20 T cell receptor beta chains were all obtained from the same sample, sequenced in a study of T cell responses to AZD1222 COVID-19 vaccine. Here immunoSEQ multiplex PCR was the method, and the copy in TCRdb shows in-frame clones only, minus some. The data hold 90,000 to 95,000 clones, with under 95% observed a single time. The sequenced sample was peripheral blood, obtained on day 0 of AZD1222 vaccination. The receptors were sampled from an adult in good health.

The DNA of the CDR3 is TGTGCCAGCACAACAGGGTCGAGACAGCCCCAGCATTTT. Translating gives CASTTGSRQPQHF. The V and J genes are TRBV6-6 and TRBJ1-5, with D tentatively TRBD1 (6 bases). CDR1 and CDR2 (germline): MNHNY, SVGAGI (reference sequence). The CDR3 has 13 residues. Trimming removed 7 bases at V and 7 bases at J, with 14 bases between.

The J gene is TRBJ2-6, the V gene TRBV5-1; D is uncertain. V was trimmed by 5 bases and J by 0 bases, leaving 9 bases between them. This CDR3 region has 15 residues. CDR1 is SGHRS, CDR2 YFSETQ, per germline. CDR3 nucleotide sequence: TGCGCCAGCAGAATATATCACTCTGGGGCCAACGTCCTGACTTTC. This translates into CASRIYHSGANVLTF. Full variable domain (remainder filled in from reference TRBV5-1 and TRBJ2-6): KAGVTQTPRYLIKTRGQQVTLSCSPISGHRSVSWYQQTPGQGLQFLFEYFSETQRNKGNFPGRFSGRQFSNSRSEMNVSTLELGDSALYLCASRIYHSGANVLTFGAGSRLTVL.

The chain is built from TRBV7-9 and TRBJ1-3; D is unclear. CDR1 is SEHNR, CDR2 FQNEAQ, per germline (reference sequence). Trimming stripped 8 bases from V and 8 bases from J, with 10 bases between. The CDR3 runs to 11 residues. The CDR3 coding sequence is TGTGCCAGCGGACCTCTGGACACCATATATTTT. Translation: CASGPLDTIYF.

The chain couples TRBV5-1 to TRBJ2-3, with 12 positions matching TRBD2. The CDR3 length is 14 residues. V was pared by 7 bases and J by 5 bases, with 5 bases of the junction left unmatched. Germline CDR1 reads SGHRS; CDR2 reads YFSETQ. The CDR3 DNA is TGCGCCAGCCAGAGGACTAGCGGGGAAGATACGCAGTATTTT. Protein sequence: CASQRTSGEDTQYF.

This CDR3 is CASSSSGTGRGTDTQYF. CDR3 nucleotide sequence: TGTGCCAGCAGTTCCTCCGGGACAGGGAGGGGTACAGATACGCAGTATTTT. The chain carries TRBV5-8 and TRBJ2-3, with TRBD1 matching over 9 bases. CDR1 is SGHTS, CDR2 YDEGEE, per germline. The length of the CDR3 is 17 residues. Trimming at V came to 5 bases and at J to 3 bases, leaving 13 bases not matched to a gene.

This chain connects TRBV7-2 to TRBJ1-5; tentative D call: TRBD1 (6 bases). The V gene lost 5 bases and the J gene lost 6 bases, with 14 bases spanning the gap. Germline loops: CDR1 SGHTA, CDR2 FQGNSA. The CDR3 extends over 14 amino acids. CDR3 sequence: CASSLRRTVQPQHF. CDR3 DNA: TGTGCCAGCAGCCTGAGACGGACAGTTCAGCCCCAGCATTTT.

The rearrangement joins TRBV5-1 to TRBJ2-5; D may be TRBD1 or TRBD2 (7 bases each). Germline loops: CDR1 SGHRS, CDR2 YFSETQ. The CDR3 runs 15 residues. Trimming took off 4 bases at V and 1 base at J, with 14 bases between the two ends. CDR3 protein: CASSGEGQSQETQYF. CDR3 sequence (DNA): TGCGCCAGCAGCGGGGAGGGACAGTCCCAAGAGACCCAGTACTTC.

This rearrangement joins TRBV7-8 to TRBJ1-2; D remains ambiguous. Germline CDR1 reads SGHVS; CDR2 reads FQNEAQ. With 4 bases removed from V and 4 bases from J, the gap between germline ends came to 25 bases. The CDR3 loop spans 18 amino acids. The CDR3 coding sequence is TGTGCCAGCAGCTCGGGCCTAAGGCAGGATGCCGAGGTCTATGGCTACACCTTC. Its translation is CASSSGLRQDAEVYGYTF.

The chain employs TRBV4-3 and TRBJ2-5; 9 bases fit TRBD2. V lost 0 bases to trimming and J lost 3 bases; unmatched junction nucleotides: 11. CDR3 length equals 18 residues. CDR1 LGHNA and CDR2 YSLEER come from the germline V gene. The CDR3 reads CASSQDRASGIMKETQYF. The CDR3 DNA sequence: TGCGCCAGCAGCCAAGATCGGGCTAGCGGGATTATGAAAGAGACCCAGTACTTC.

CDR3 in amino acids: CATSQVQGHTYNEQFF. CDR3 coding DNA: TGTGCCACCAGTCAGGTCCAGGGCCATACCTACAATGAGCAGTTCTTC. The J gene is TRBJ2-1, the V gene TRBV24-1; a possible D gene is TRBD1 (5 bases). The CDR3 runs to 16 residues. CDR1 and CDR2 from the germline V gene are KGHDR and SFDVKD. The ends were cut back, 6 bases at V and 2 bases at J, with 16 bases in the middle.

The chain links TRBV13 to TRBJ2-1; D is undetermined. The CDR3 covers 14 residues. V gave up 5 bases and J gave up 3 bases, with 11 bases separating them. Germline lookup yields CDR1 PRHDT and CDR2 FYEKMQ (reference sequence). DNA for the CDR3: TGTGCCAGCAGCCCCAAGTCCCGCTACAATGAGCAGTTCTTC. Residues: CASSPKSRYNEQFF.

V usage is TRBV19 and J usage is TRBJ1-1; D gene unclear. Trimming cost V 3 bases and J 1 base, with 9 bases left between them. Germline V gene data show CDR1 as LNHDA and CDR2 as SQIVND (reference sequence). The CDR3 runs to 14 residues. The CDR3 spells CASSIRRSNTEAFF. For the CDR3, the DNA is TGTGCCAGTAGTATCCGGCGGTCGAACACTGAAGCTTTCTTT.

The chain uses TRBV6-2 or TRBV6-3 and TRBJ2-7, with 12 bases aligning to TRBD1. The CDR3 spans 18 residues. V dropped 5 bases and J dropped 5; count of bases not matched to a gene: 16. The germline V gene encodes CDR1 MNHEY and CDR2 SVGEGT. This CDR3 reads CASSAPGTGGASIHEQYF. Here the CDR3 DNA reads TGTGCCAGCAGTGCCCCCGGGACAGGGGGCGCATCTATCCACGAGCAGTACTTC.

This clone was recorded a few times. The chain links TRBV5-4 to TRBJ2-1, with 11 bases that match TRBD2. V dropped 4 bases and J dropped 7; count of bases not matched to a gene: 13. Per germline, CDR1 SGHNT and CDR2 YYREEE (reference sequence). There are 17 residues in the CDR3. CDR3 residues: CASSPGGSSGGMNEQFF. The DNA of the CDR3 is TGTGCCAGCAGCCCGGGAGGATCTAGCGGGGGGATGAATGAGCAGTTCTTC.

CDR3 bases: TGTGCCAGCAGTCAACTAGGCTACGAGCAGTACTTC. Translation: CASSQLGYEQYF. This sequence joins TRBV6-5 and TRBJ2-7; D is possibly TRBD2 (5 bases). This CDR3 spans 12 amino acids. The germline V and J ends were trimmed by 5 bases and 3 bases, with 8 bases remaining between them. Germline lookup yields CDR1 MNHEY and CDR2 SVGAGI.

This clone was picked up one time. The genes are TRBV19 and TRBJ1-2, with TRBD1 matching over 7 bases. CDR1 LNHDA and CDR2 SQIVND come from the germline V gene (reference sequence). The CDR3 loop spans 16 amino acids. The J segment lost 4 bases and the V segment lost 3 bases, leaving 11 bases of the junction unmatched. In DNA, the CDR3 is TGTGCCAGTAGTATTCGGACAGGACCTATTCTCTATGGCTACACCTTC. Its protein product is CASSIRTGPILYGYTF.

CDR3 in amino acids: CASRSGGADPNEQFF. As DNA, the CDR3 is TGTGCCAGCAGGTCAGGGGGCGCAGATCCCAATGAGCAGTTCTTC. The V call is TRBV28, the J call TRBJ2-1; 8 bases fit TRBD1. The CDR3 length is 15 residues. Per the germline V gene, CDR1 is MDHEN and CDR2 is SYDVKM. Germline trimming cut 6 bases from V and 6 bases from J; bases unmatched to any gene: 10.

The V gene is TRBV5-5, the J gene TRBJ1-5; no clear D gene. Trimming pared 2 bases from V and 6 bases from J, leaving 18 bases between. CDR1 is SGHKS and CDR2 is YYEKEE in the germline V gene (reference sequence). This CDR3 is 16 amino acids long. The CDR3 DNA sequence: TGTGCCAGCAGCTTAACAATGAGAATCTCAGGTCAGCCCCAGCATTTT. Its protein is CASSLTMRISGQPQHF.

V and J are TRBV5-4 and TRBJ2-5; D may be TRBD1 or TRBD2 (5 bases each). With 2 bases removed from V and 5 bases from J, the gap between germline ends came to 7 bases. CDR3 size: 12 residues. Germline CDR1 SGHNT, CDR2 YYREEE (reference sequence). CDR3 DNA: TGTGCCAGCAGCTTTTGGGGGGAGACCCAGTACTTC. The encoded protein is CASSFWGETQYF.

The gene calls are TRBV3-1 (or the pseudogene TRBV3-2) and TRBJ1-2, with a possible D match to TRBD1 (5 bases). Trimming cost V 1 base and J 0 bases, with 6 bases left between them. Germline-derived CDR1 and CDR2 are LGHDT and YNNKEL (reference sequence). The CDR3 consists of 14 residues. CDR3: CASSQGTSNYGYTF. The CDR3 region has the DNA TGTGCCAGCAGCCAAGGGACATCTAACTATGGCTACACCTTC.